Listed below are T cell receptor beta chains from one sample, sequenced in a study of OX40 agonist ivuxolimab in advanced cancers. Here immunoSEQ multiplex PCR was the method, and the copy in TCRdb shows in-frame clones only, minus some. The sample consists of fewer than 70,000 clones, 77% of them appearing once. The sample here was CD4+ or CD8+ T cells sorted from blood, taken in a trial of the OX40 agonist ivuxolimab. The source is an adult with an advanced solid tumor such as melanoma, head and neck, liver or kidney cancer. The CDR3 runs from the conserved cysteine through the conserved F or W. The D gene is left open where the match is weak. Clone sizes are given selectively: once, few, many, or a class where the clone is expanded.

j_gene	abundance	v_gene	d_gene	CDR3nt	CDR3aa
TRBJ1-1	once	TRBV2	TRBD1	TGTGCCAGCAGTCTTGAACAGGGGGCGGCTTTCTTT	CASSLEQGAAFF
TRBJ2-5	NA	TRBV7-2	TRBD2	TGTGCCAGCAGCTTGGCGGGAGGTGGGGAGACCCAGTACTTC	CASSLAGGGETQYF
TRBJ1-6	NA	TRBV7-9	NA	TGTGCCAGCAGCCCCGGACAAGTTTATAATTCACCCCTCCACTTT	CASSPGQVYNSPLHF
TRBJ2-4	NA	TRBV5-4	NA	TGTGCCAGCAGCCGAGACGGGAAAAACATTCAGTACTTC	CASSRDGKNIQYF
TRBJ1-2	once	TRBV7-9	NA	TGTGCCAGCAGCTTAGACAGGGTCTCAGATGGCTACACCTTC	CASSLDRVSDGYTF
TRBJ2-1	few	TRBV2	TRBD1	TGTGCCAGCAAGAGGGGACAGGGGGCTTACAATGAGCAGTTCTTC	CASKRGQGAYNEQFF
TRBJ1-1	NA	TRBV5-8	NA	TGTGCCAGCAGCTTGGCCGGGGGAAACACTGAAGCTTTCTTT	CASSLAGGNTEAFF
TRBJ2-3	NA	TRBV7-2	NA	TGTGCCAGCAGCTTAGCTAGCACAGATACGCAGTATTTT	CASSLASTDTQYF
TRBJ2-3	NA	TRBV12-5	NA	TGTGCTAGTGGTTTCCCCACTACAGTTTCAGATACGCAGTATTTT	CASGFPTTVSDTQYF
TRBJ2-3	NA	TRBV7-8	NA	TGTGCCAGCAGGGAGGCGATGGTTAGCACAGATACGCAGTATTTT	CASREAMVSTDTQYF
TRBJ2-1	NA	TRBV10-1	NA	TGCGCCAGCAGTGATGCGGGGTTAAAGGAGCAGTTCTTC	CASSDAGLKEQFF
TRBJ1-6	NA	TRBV12-5	TRBD1	TGTGCTAGTGGTTTGTCCACAGGGGGAGATTTACCCCTCCACTTT	CASGLSTGGDLPLHF
TRBJ1-5	NA	TRBV18	NA	TGTGCCAGCTCACCAGACCAGGGTAATCAGCCCCAGCATTTT	CASSPDQGNQPQHF
TRBJ2-6	few	TRBV4-3	NA	TGCGCCAGCAGCCAAGCCAGGTCGACCTCTGGGGCCAACGTCCTGACTTTC	CASSQARSTSGANVLTF
TRBJ2-4	NA	TRBV19	TRBD1	TGTGCCAGTAGTCCCCACAGGGGATTACAAAACATTCAGTACTTC	CASSPHRGLQNIQYF
TRBJ1-5	few	TRBV19	NA	TGTGCCAGTAGGGAGTCCGATCAGCCCCAGCATTTT	CASRESDQPQHF
TRBJ1-2	medium-sized	TRBV7-2	NA	TGTGCCAGCCATTACGGAGGGGTGAGACTTAACTATGGCTACACCTTC	CASHYGGVRLNYGYTF
TRBJ2-1	NA	TRBV10-2	TRBD2	TGCGCCAGCAGTGAGCGGCGGGGGGATACCTACAATGAGCAGTTCTTC	CASSERRGDTYNEQFF
TRBJ1-5	NA	TRBV27	TRBD1	TGTGCCAGCAGTCCTGGGACAGGCGATTCTCATAGCAATCAGCCCCAGCATTTT	CASSPGTGDSHSNQPQHF
TRBJ2-3	NA	TRBV14	NA	TGTGCCAGCAGCCAAAGGAGCGGGTTGCGCACAGATACGCAGTATTTT	CASSQRSGLRTDTQYF
TRBJ1-1	NA	TRBV27	TRBD1	TGTGCCAACGTGGACAGGGTGAACACTGAAGCTTTCTTT	CANVDRVNTEAFF
TRBJ2-7	once	TRBV4-2	TRBD2	TGTGCCAGCAGCCAAGATCCCCTAGCGGGAGACCGCGAGCAGTACTTC	CASSQDPLAGDREQYF
TRBJ1-1	NA	TRBV21-1	NA	TGTGCCAGCAGCACTAGCAGGGGATTGAACACTGAAGCTTTCTTT	CASSTSRGLNTEAFF
TRBJ2-7	NA	TRBV5-5	TRBD2	TGTGCCAGCAGCTTGCGGCGGGGGGCCTACGAGCAGTACTTC	CASSLRRGAYEQYF
TRBJ2-7	NA	TRBV6-5	TRBD2	TGTGCCAGCAGGCCCGGGACTAGCGGGGGAAGGGAGCAGTACTTC	CASRPGTSGGREQYF
TRBJ1-2	NA	TRBV6-5	NA	TGTGCCAGCAGGGGCGGGGGCCTACTCTACACCTTC	CASRGGGLLYTF
TRBJ2-1	NA	TRBV5-4	TRBD1	TGTGCCAGCAGCTTGGCCCGCGGGACAGGGTTCTACAATGAGCAGTTCTTC	CASSLARGTGFYNEQFF
TRBJ1-1	NA	TRBV5-6	NA	TGTGCCAGCAGCTTGGGGGGGCAGGGCTATAACACTGAAGCTTTCTTT	CASSLGGQGYNTEAFF
TRBJ1-1	NA	TRBV5-1	NA	TGCGCCAGCAGCCGGACAGAGCATGAAGCTTTCTTT	CASSRTEHEAFF
TRBJ2-5	NA	TRBV6-1	NA	TGTGCCAGCTTGAGAGGGGCCTGGGAGACCCAGTACTTC	CASLRGAWETQYF
TRBJ1-1	few	TRBV6-5	NA	TGTGCCAGCAGTACCACCTCAGGGACGGGGACTGAAGCTTTCTTT	CASSTTSGTGTEAFF
TRBJ1-5	many	TRBV6-5	NA	TGTGCCAGCAGTTACGAGCAGGGACGACAGCCCCAGCATTTT	CASSYEQGRQPQHF
TRBJ1-4	NA	TRBV11-2	TRBD1	TGTGCCAGCAGCTCCCGATCCGGGACAGGGATCGAAAAACTGTTTTTT	CASSSRSGTGIEKLFF
TRBJ1-1	NA	TRBV7-2	TRBD1	TGTGCCAGCAGCTTAGGGCCACCCACGGGACAGGGGAGCACTGAAGCTTTCTTT	CASSLGPPTGQGSTEAFF
TRBJ2-5	NA	TRBV2	NA	TGTGCCAGCCTCCCAATTAGGGGAACCCACCGGGGGGAGACCCAGTACTTC	CASLPIRGTHRGETQYF
TRBJ2-1	NA	TRBV11-2	NA	TGTGCCAGCAGCTTAGATCCCAGTTACAATGAGCAGTTCTTC	CASSLDPSYNEQFF
TRBJ1-6	few	TRBV27	NA	TGTGCCAGCAGTTTTTGGGGAGGAGATTCACCCCTCCACTTT	CASSFWGGDSPLHF
TRBJ1-2	NA	TRBV5-1	NA	TGCGCCAGCAGCTTGGGACGACAAGGGAGGTCCGGCTACACCTTC	CASSLGRQGRSGYTF
TRBJ1-5	NA	TRBV6-5	NA	TGTGCCAGCATGCGACAGGTGAATAGCAATCAGCCCCAGCATTTT	CASMRQVNSNQPQHF
TRBJ1-2	NA	TRBV9	TRBD1	TGTGCCAGCAGAGACAGGGGCTATGGCTACACCTTC	CASRDRGYGYTF
TRBJ1-5	NA	TRBV2	NA	TGTGCCAGCAGTGAGGCCTACAATCAGCCCCAGCATTTT	CASSEAYNQPQHF
TRBJ1-1	NA	TRBV7-2	NA	TGTGCCAGCAGCTTAGGGGTGAGCACTGAAGCTTTCTTT	CASSLGVSTEAFF
TRBJ1-4	few	TRBV6-5	TRBD1	TGTGCCAGCAGGCTGACAGGGGCGAATGAAAAACTGTTTTTT	CASRLTGANEKLFF
TRBJ1-4	NA	TRBV7-9	NA	TGTGCCAGCAGCAAATACGGGGGTGATGAAAAACTGTTTTTT	CASSKYGGDEKLFF
TRBJ2-1	NA	TRBV18	TRBD2	TGTGCCAGCTCACTCAGGACTAGCGAGTACAATGAGCAGTTCTTC	CASSLRTSEYNEQFF
TRBJ2-3	NA	TRBV7-3	TRBD2	TGTGCCAGCAGCTTATCGCGCGGGAGGGTGGGCACAGATACGCAGTATTTT	CASSLSRGRVGTDTQYF
TRBJ2-2	NA	TRBV6-6	TRBD1	TGTGCCAGCAGTCCCGGACAGGGGGGAGCCGGGGAGCTGTTTTTT	CASSPGQGGAGELFF
TRBJ1-2	NA	TRBV5-1	NA	TGCGCCAGCAGCTACGGGGGGGACTATGGCTACACCTTC	CASSYGGDYGYTF
TRBJ1-1	many	TRBV11-3	NA	TGTGCCAGCAGCCTACAGGGGAACACTGAAGCTTTCTTT	CASSLQGNTEAFF
TRBJ2-7	NA	TRBV6-1	TRBD1	TGTGCCAGCAGTGAGCGGGGACAGGGATCCTACGAGCAGTACTTC	CASSERGQGSYEQYF
TRBJ1-5	NA	TRBV5-1	TRBD1	TGCGCCAGCAGCCCTGAGACAGGGGAGCATCAGCCCCAGCATTTT	CASSPETGEHQPQHF
TRBJ2-7	NA	TRBV29-1	TRBD1	TGCAGCGTTGAGCCCGGGACAGGGGGCTACGAGCAGTACTTC	CSVEPGTGGYEQYF
TRBJ2-1	NA	TRBV27	TRBD2	TGTGCCAGCAGTTATCAGCGGGAGAGGTACAATGAGCAGTTCTTC	CASSYQRERYNEQFF